These T cell receptor beta chains were read from a single sample in a study of naive and memory T cell subsets. Each CDR3 protein gets one entry after TCRdb re-called the UMI-ligation and nested PCR reads with MiXCR. The sample records 89,000 or so distinct CDR3 sequences, roughly 13% being singletons. The material sequenced was central memory CD4+ T cells from blood. The receptors come from a human donor in good health. Both conserved end residues are part of each CDR3. Each record gives: D gene, J gene, V gene, clone size, CDR3 protein, CDR3 DNA. A D gene is named only where the DNA matches it firmly. Not all rows give a size; the values are once, few, many and, for expanded clones, a class.

>TRBD2|TRBJ2-1|TRBV29-1|few
CSGNLAGGRVEQFF
TGCAGCGGTAACCTAGCGGGAGGGCGCGTTGAGCAGTTCTTC
>TRBD1|TRBJ1-1|TRBV28|few
CASSRGQGEGRNTEAFF
TGTGCCAGCAGCCGAGGACAGGGGGAAGGTAGGAACACTGAAGCTTTCTTT
>NA|TRBJ2-1|TRBV5-1|few
CASSFPLEGHSSYNEQFF
TGCGCCAGCAGCTTCCCCTTGGAGGGCCACAGCTCCTACAATGAGCAGTTCTTC
>TRBD1|TRBJ2-3|TRBV3-1|many
CASSRLQGNTDTQYF
TGTGCCAGCAGTCGTTTACAGGGGAACACAGATACGCAGTATTTT
>TRBD2|TRBJ2-1|TRBV30|few
CAWDPGLAANEQFF
TGTGCCTGGGACCCGGGACTAGCGGCAAATGAGCAGTTCTTC
>TRBD1|TRBJ1-2|TRBV10-3|NA
CAITGQSNYGYTF
TGTGCCATCACGGGACAGAGTAACTATGGCTACACCTTC
>TRBD1|TRBJ1-1|TRBV30|many
CASITGVDNTEAFF
TGTGCCAGTATAACAGGGGTTGACAACACTGAAGCTTTCTTT
>TRBD2|TRBJ2-1|TRBV18|many
CASSPRTSGRIGNEQFF
TGTGCCAGCTCACCACGGACTAGCGGGAGAATAGGTAATGAGCAGTTCTTC
>NA|TRBJ2-3|TRBV24-1|many
CATSATNEDTQYF
TGTGCCACCAGTGCGACCAACGAAGATACGCAGTATTTT
>NA|TRBJ1-2|TRBV7-2|NA
CASSFPQQGYTYGYTF
TGTGCCAGCAGCTTCCCCCAACAGGGATATACCTATGGCTACACCTTC
>TRBD1|TRBJ1-1|TRBV7-2|many
CASSLGQAYTEAFF
TGTGCCAGCAGCCTCGGACAGGCCTACACTGAAGCTTTCTTT
>NA|TRBJ2-6|TRBV9|few
CASSATGNSGANVLTF
TGTGCCAGCAGCGCGACCGGTAACTCTGGGGCCAACGTCCTGACTTTC
>TRBD2|TRBJ2-1|TRBV28|NA
CASSFTASGTNEQFF
TGTGCCAGCAGCTTTACGGCTAGCGGGACCAATGAGCAGTTCTTC
>TRBD1|TRBJ2-2|TRBV20-1|many
CSATRTGRNTGELFF
TGCAGTGCCACCCGGACAGGGAGGAACACCGGGGAGCTGTTTTTT
>TRBD2|TRBJ2-7|TRBV11-2|NA
CASSLAGGVYEVYF
TGTGCCAGCAGCTTAGCGGGAGGGGTTTACGAAGTGTACTTC
>NA|TRBJ1-4|TRBV5-1|NA
CASSLLEGNEKLFF
TGCGCCAGCAGCTTGTTGGAGGGGAATGAAAAACTGTTTTTT
>TRBD1|TRBJ2-1|TRBV2|few
CASSEPPGTGVVEFF
TGTGCCAGCAGTGAACCCCCGGGCACAGGGGTAGTTGAGTTCTTC